Below are 15 T cell receptor beta chains sequenced from a single sample in a study of CD8+ T cells in alopecia areata. cDNA prepared by RNA extraction and subsequent reverse transcription served as the template for sequencing. The protocol was immunoSEQ multiplex PCR, while the TCRdb copy is restricted to in-frame clones and leaves out a portion. This sample has around 120,000 clones; over 60% occur once, and the top ten carry 2.5% to 3%. The sample taken for sequencing was CD4+ T cells sorted from blood. These receptors were collected from a human donor in good health.

The CDR3 loop is CASRKTGVGANVLTF. As DNA, the CDR3 is TGTGCCAGCAGGAAGACAGGGGTTGGGGCCAACGTCCTGACTTTC. The chain uses TRBV6-5 and TRBJ2-6, with 8 bases lining up with TRBD1. Trimming took 6 bases from V and 3 from J; bases not matched to a gene: 4. The CDR3 totals 15 residues. CDR1 is MNHEY, CDR2 SVGAGI, per germline.

This chain uses TRBV29-1 with TRBJ2-1, with unresolved D. This CDR3 has 13 residues. Between the trimmed V and J ends, which lost 4 bases and 3 bases, there was a span of 10 bases. Per the germline V gene, CDR1 is SQVTM and CDR2 is ANQGSEA. The DNA of the CDR3 is TGCAGCGTTGGGTGGGGAAACTACAATGAGCAGTTCTTC. As protein: CSVGWGNYNEQFF.

The chain combines TRBV7-9 with TRBJ1-4; unclear D gene. From germline, CDR1 is SEHNR and CDR2 FQNEAQ (reference sequence). V gave up 1 base and J gave up 14 bases, with 14 bases separating them. CDR3 length: 13 amino acids. CDR3 sequence reads: CASSLGGPEGLFF. The CDR3, as DNA: TGTGCCAGCAGCTTAGGAGGACCCGAAGGGCTGTTTTTT. The full variable domain, rest sourced from reference TRBV7-9 and TRBJ1-4, is DTGVSQNPRHKITKRGQNVTFRCDPISEHNRLYWYRQTLGQGPEFLTYFQNEAQLEKSRLLSDRFSAERPKGSFSTLEIQRTEQGDSAMYLCASSLGGPEGLFFGSGTQLSVL.

In its sample, this clone was seen once. The chain's CDR3 is CAWSPQADQPQHF. The CDR3 region has the DNA TGTGCCTGGTCTCCTCAGGCTGATCAGCCCCAGCATTTT. This chain connects TRBV30 to TRBJ1-5; no definite D call. CDR1 GTSNPN and CDR2 SVGIG come from the germline V gene (reference sequence). The CDR3 consists of 13 residues. With 5 bases removed from V and 5 bases from J, the gap between germline ends came to 13 bases.

The J gene is TRBJ1-4, the V gene TRBV30; no reliable D call. Germline CDR1 GTSNPN, CDR2 SVGIG (reference sequence). The CDR3 covers 14 residues. V was pared by 0 bases and J by 7 bases, with 12 bases between. Here the CDR3 reads CAWSVEARSEKLFF. CDR3 coding DNA: TGTGCCTGGAGTGTAGAGGCTAGAAGTGAAAAACTGTTTTTT. The whole variable domain, filled in from reference TRBV30 and TRBJ1-4, reads SQTIHQWPATLVQPVGSPLSLECTVEGTSNPNLYWYRQAAGRGLQLLFYSVGIGQISSEVPQNLSASRPQDRQFILSSKKLLLSDSGFYLCAWSVEARSEKLFFGSGTQLSVL.

The chain couples TRBV15 to TRBJ2-5, with D unresolved. Trimming took 0 bases from V and 5 from J, leaving 4 bases between them. The CDR3 runs to 12 residues. Germline CDR1 reads LNHNV; CDR2 reads YYDKDF (reference sequence). CDR3 amino acids: CATSRDLETQYF. CDR3 bases: TGTGCCACCAGCAGAGATTTGGAGACCCAGTACTTC.

The chain combines TRBV19 with TRBJ1-5; TRBD1 agrees at 7 bases. V dropped 1 base and J dropped 4; count of bases not matched to a gene: 16. The CDR3 is made up of 19 amino acids. Germline values: CDR1 LNHDA, CDR2 SQIVND (reference sequence). The CDR3 protein is CASSIGTGITGHLNQPQHF. The CDR3 DNA sequence: TGTGCCAGTAGTATAGGGACAGGAATTACTGGCCACCTTAATCAGCCCCAGCATTTT. Combining the CDR3 with reference TRBV19 and TRBJ1-5 gives the whole variable domain DGGITQSPKYLFRKEGQNVTLSCEQNLNHDAMYWYRQDPGQGLRLIYYSQIVNDFQKGDIAEGYSVSREKKESFPLTVTSAQKNPTAFYLCASSIGTGITGHLNQPQHFGDGTRLSIL.

The gene calls are TRBV29-1 and TRBJ1-2; D is perhaps TRBD1 (6 bases). The ends were cut back, 5 bases at V and 0 bases at J, with 13 bases in the middle. The CDR3 loop spans 14 amino acids. Per germline, CDR1 SQVTM and CDR2 ANQGSEA. This CDR3 is CSVPRTAANYGYTF. The CDR3 DNA reads as TGCAGCGTTCCTAGGACAGCAGCTAACTATGGCTACACCTTC.

As concerns this clone: Compared with germline, one end of the junction differs, possibly owing to a read error. The chain has TRBV6-6 and TRBJ1-1; D not resolved. Germline assignment: CDR1 MNHNY and CDR2 SVGAGI (reference sequence). This CDR3 is 13 amino acids long. The CDR3 spells CASSYSENTEAFF. In DNA form, the CDR3 reads TGTGCCAGCAGCTACTCGGAAAACACTGAAGCTTTCTTT.

In nucleotides, the CDR3 is TGTGCCACCAGCAGGGACAGGACGGGGGATCAGCCCCAGCATTTT. Protein sequence: CATSRDRTGDQPQHF. The V and J genes are TRBV15 and TRBJ1-5; TRBD1 matches 7 bases. Per germline, CDR1 LNHNV and CDR2 YYDKDF (reference sequence). The ends lost 3 bases at V and 5 bases at J; junction bases unmatched: 7. This CDR3 comprises 15 residues.

CDR3 sequence: CSVGLGAGGTDTQYF. CDR3 nucleotides: TGCAGCGTGGGGCTAGGTGCGGGTGGCACAGATACGCAGTATTTT. The V and J genes are TRBV29-1 and TRBJ2-3; D may be TRBD1 or TRBD2 (5 bases each). V lost 6 bases and J 1 base, leaving 17 bases between the germline ends. Germline V lookup: CDR1 SQVTM, CDR2 ANQGSEA. The CDR3 totals 15 residues.

The chain links TRBV7-2 to TRBJ2-2; D possibly uses TRBD1 or TRBD2 (5 bases each). This CDR3 contains 15 residues. V lost 1 base to trimming and J lost 1 base, with 7 bases between them. CDR1 is SGHTA, CDR2 FQGNSA, per germline. The CDR3 loop reads CASSLGGVNTGELFF. The CDR3 DNA reads TGTGCCAGCAGCTTAGGAGGGGTGAACACCGGGGAGCTGTTTTTT.

In this sample, this clone turned up once. The V and J genes are TRBV20-1 and TRBJ1-2; D uncertain. CDR1 DFQATT and CDR2 SNEGSKA come from the germline V gene (reference sequence). With 6 bases removed from V and 8 bases from J, the gap between germline ends came to 7 bases. The CDR3 loop spans 9 amino acids. CDR3 DNA: TGCAGTGCCCCCGACGGCTACACCTTC. Translated: CSAPDGYTF.

The V gene is TRBV29-1, the J gene TRBJ2-2; D possibly corresponds to TRBD1 (6 bases). Trimming cost V 2 bases and J 5 bases, with 12 bases left between them. The CDR3 spans 14 residues. Germline values: CDR1 SQVTM, CDR2 ANQGSEA. CDR3 in amino acids: CSVESGTRTGELFF. In DNA, the CDR3 is TGCAGCGTTGAAAGTGGGACACGAACCGGGGAGCTGTTTTTT.

The chain couples TRBV12-5 to TRBJ2-5; the D is unclear. CDR3 size: 12 residues. Germline V CDR1 and CDR2: LGHNT, FRNRAP. Trimming removed 5 bases at V and 7 bases at J, with 11 bases between. This CDR3 is CASGLLGGTQYF. DNA for the CDR3: TGTGCTAGTGGTCTCCTTGGTGGGACCCAGTACTTC.